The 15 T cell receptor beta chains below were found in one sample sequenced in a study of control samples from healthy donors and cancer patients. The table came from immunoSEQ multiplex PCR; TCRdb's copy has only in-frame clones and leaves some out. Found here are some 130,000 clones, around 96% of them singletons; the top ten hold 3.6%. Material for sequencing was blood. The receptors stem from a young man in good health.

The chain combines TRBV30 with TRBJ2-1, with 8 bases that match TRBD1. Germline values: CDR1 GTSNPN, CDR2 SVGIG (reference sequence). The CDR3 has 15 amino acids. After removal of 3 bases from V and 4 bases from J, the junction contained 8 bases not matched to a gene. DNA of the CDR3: TGTGCCTGGAGCACTACAGGGGGAAGTTACAATGAGCAGTTCTTC. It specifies CAWSTTGGSYNEQFF.

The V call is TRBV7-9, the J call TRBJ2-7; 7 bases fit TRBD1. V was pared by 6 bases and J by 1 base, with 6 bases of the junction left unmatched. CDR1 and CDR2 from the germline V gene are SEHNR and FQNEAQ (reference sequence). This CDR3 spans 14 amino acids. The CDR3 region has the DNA TGTGCCAGCAGTTCAGGACAGGCGTCCTACGAGCAGTACTTC. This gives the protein CASSSGQASYEQYF.

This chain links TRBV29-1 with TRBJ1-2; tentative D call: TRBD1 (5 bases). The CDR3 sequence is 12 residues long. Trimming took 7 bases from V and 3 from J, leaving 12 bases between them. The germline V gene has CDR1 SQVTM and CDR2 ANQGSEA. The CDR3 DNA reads TGCAGCGCACGGGGGGGATACTATGGCTACACCTTC. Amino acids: CSARGGYYGYTF.

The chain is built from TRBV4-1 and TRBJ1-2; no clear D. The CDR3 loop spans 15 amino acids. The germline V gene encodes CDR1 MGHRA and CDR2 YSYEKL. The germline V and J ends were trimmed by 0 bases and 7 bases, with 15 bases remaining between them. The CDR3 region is CASSQDLGSEGGYTF. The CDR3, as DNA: TGCGCCAGCAGCCAAGATCTCGGCAGCGAGGGTGGCTACACCTTC.

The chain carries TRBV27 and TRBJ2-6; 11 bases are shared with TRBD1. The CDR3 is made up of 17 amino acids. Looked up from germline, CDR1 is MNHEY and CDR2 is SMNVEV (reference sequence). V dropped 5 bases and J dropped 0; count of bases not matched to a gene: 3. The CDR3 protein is CASSIGTGGSGANVLTF. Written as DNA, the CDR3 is TGTGCCAGCAGTATCGGGACAGGGGGCTCTGGGGCCAACGTCCTGACTTTC.

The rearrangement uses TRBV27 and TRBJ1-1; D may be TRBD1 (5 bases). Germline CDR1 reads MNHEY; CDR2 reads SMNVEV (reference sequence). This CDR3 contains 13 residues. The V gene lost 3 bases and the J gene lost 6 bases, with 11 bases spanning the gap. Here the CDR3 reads CASSLGPTPEAFF. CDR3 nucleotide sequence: TGTGCCAGCAGTTTGGGACCTACACCTGAAGCTTTCTTT.

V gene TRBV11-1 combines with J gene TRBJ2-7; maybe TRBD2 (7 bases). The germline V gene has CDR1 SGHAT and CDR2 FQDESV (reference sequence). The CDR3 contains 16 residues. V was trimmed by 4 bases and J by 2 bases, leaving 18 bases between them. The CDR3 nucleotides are TGTGCCAGCAGCTGGGGGGGGGCTAGCGGAGCCTACGAGCAGTACTTC. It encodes CASSWGGASGAYEQYF.

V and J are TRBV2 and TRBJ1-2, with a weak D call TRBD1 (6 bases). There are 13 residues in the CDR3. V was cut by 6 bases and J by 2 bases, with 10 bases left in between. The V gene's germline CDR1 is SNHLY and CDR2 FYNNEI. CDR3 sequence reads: CASRTGPNYGYTF. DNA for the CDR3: TGTGCCAGCAGAACAGGGCCCAACTATGGCTACACCTTC. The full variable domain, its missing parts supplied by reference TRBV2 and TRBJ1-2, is EPEVTQTPSHQVTQMGQEVILRCVPISNHLYFYWYRQILGQKVEFLVSFYNNEISEKSEIFDDQFSVERPDGSNFTLKIRSTKLEDSAMYFCASRTGPNYGYTFGSGTRLTVV.

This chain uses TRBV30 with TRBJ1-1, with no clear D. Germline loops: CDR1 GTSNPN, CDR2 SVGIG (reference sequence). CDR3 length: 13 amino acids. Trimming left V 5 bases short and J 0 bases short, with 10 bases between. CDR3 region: CAWGKGMNTEAFF. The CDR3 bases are TGTGCCTGGGGGAAGGGCATGAACACTGAAGCTTTCTTT.

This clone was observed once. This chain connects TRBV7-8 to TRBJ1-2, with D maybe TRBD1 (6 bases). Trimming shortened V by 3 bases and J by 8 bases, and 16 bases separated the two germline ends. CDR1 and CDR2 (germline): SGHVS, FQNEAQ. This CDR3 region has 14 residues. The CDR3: CASSFQGSTHGYTF. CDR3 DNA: TGTGCCAGCAGCTTTCAGGGGTCGACGCACGGCTACACCTTC.

The CDR3 loop reads CASSLDGLNTEAFF. Here the CDR3 DNA reads TGTGCCAGCAGTCTTGACGGATTGAACACTGAAGCTTTCTTT. V gene TRBV6-2 or TRBV6-3 combines with J gene TRBJ1-1; no definite D call. Deletions cut 5 bases from V and 0 bases from J, with 10 bases between. The CDR3 runs to 14 residues. CDR1 is MNHEY and CDR2 is SVGEGT in the germline V gene.

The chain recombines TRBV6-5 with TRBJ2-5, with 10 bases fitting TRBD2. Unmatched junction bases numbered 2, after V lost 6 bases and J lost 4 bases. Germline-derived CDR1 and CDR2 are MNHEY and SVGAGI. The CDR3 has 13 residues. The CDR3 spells CASSLAGVETQYF. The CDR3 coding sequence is TGTGCCAGCAGCCTAGCGGGGGTAGAGACCCAGTACTTC.

The CDR3 loop reads CASSPMAEYEQYF. CDR3 DNA: TGTGCCAGCAGCCCCATGGCGGAATACGAGCAGTACTTC. The V gene is TRBV11-2, the J gene TRBJ2-7, with no clear D. The ends were cut back, 5 bases at V and 4 bases at J, with 12 bases in the middle. Germline values: CDR1 SGHAT, CDR2 FQNNGV. The CDR3 covers 13 residues.

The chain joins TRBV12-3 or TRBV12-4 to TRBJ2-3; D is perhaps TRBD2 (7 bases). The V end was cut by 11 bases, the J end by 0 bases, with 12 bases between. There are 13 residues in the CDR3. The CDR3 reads CASGGGSTDTQYF. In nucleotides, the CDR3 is TGTGCCTCGGGGGGCGGGAGCACAGATACGCAGTATTTT.

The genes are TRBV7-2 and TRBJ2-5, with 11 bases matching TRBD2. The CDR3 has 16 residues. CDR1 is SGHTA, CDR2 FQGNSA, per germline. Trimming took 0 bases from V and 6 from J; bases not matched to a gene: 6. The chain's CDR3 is CASSLASSGGPQTQYF. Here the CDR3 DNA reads TGTGCCAGCAGCTTAGCGTCTAGCGGGGGGCCCCAGACCCAGTACTTC. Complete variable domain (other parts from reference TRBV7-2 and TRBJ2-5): GAGVSQSPSNKVTEKGKDVELRCDPISGHTALYWYRQSLGQGLEFLIYFQGNSAPDKSGLPSDRFSAERTGGSVSTLTIQRTQQEDSAVYLCASSLASSGGPQTQYFGPGTRLLVL.